In its sample, the clone carrying this T cell receptor (beta chain) was seen once. Its antigen is unknown. This sample is drawn from a study of cytomegalovirus exposure and HLA in healthy donors. Overall study findings and caveats: Most of the CMV-associated TCR beta chains (in a later analysis) appeared to be HLA-restricted. TCR beta sequences reportedly predicted the HLA-A and HLA-B alleles of most subjects accurately. Association with HLA alleles at 0.05 false discovery rate was found for roughly 17,000 TCR beta sequences in a later analysis. In an earlier analysis, about 87% or about 30%: the productive usage of most TCR beta V segments.

In germline, CDR1 is MDHEN, CDR2 SYDVKM. V lost 1 base and J lost 4; bases outside the gene matches: 4. The CDR3 length is 15 residues. The PCR had 60 Vbeta and 13 Jbeta primers. Using immunoSEQ multiplex PCR, the repertoire was profiled, and TCRdb retains in-frame clones only, with some absent. The table records 130,000 to 150,000 clones, roughly four fifths of them present only once. The receptor comes from a middle-aged man in good health and CMV-seropositive. The J gene is TRBJ2-1, the V gene TRBV28; 7 bases fit TRBD1. Source material: PBMCs. The CDR3 reads CASSLSGGGYNEQFF. CDR3 in DNA: TGTGCCAGCAGTTTATCAGGGGGTGGTTACAATGAGCAGTTCTTC.